What follows is one T cell receptor (beta chain) and its context. Germline CDR1 and CDR2: MNHEY and SVGAGI. This CDR3 is 14 amino acids long. Germline trimming cut 9 bases from V and 7 bases from J; bases unmatched to any gene: 7. This specimen comes from a study of blood T cell repertoires in COVID-19. Assay: immunoSEQ multiplex PCR; the TCRdb copy retains only in-frame clones and omits some. The sample has fewer than 650,000 clones; about 88% are singletons. Seattle patients were enrolled while actively infected and followed longitudinally. The sequence was collected from a woman aged 45 to 65 with COVID-19, enrolled during active disease. This chain connects TRBV6-5 to TRBJ2-2, with 11 nucleotides matching TRBD1. Sequenced sample: peripheral blood. The CDR3 here is CASWTGGRGGELFF. CDR3 nucleotides: TGTGCCAGTTGGACAGGGGGCAGGGGCGGGGAGCTGTTTTTT.